The T cell receptor beta chain described here comes from a study of shared clonotypes between healthy human individuals. The CDR3 spans 14 residues. V dropped 3 bases and J dropped 6; count of bases not matched to a gene: 3. Germline values: CDR1 MRHNA, CDR2 SNTAGT. The table came from immunoSEQ multiplex PCR; TCRdb's copy has only in-frame clones and leaves some out. The data contain 550,000 to 850,000 clones, roughly 72% of them singletons. The V gene is TRBV6-4, the J gene TRBJ2-1; 9 bases fit TRBD1. The sample consisted of memory CD4+ T cells sorted from blood. Regarding subset: CD45RA-negative fraction. The source is a woman aged 25 to 39 in good health. The CDR3 is CASSEQGASNEQFF. Here the CDR3 DNA reads TGTGCCAGCAGTGAACAGGGGGCAAGCAATGAGCAGTTCTTC.